Given below is one T cell receptor (beta chain) in context. What it recognizes is unknown. Other nucleotide sequences in the sample specify the same CDR3. The sample is drawn from a study of shared clonotypes between healthy human individuals. Overall study results and limits: About 5% of naive CD4 clonotypes were shared across a few donors.

The CDR3 is 13 residues long. V dropped 0 bases and J dropped 1 base, with 5 bases sitting between them. Germline values: CDR1 SGDLS, CDR2 YYNGEE. Several immunoSEQ 96-well plates shared each subset's DNA, each plate a replicate. Repertoires were generated with immunoSEQ multiplex PCR, while TCRdb's copy carries only in-frame clones and drops some. The sample shows 2 million to 2.5 million clones, 85% to 95% of them seen only once. Only Caucasian adults living in Nashville, Tennessee made up the donor group. The investigators split CD4+ cells into a CD45RA+ naive subset and a CD45RA-negative memory subset.

The clonotype was recovered from a man between 18 and 29 years old in good health. The V and J genes are TRBV9 and TRBJ2-7; D is uncertain. The sample was naive CD4+ T cells sorted from blood. Sample subset: CD45RA+ positively selected. The CDR3 loop reads CASSVGASYEQYF. The DNA for the CDR3 is TGTGCCAGCAGCGTAGGGGCTTCCTACGAGCAGTACTTC. Using reference TRBV9 and TRBJ2-7 for the parts outside the CDR3, the full variable domain is DSGVTQTPKHLITATGQRVTLRCSPRSGDLSVYWYQQSLDQGLQFLIQYYNGEERAKGNILERFSAQQFPDLHSELNLSSLELGDSALYFCASSVGASYEQYFGPGTRLTVT.